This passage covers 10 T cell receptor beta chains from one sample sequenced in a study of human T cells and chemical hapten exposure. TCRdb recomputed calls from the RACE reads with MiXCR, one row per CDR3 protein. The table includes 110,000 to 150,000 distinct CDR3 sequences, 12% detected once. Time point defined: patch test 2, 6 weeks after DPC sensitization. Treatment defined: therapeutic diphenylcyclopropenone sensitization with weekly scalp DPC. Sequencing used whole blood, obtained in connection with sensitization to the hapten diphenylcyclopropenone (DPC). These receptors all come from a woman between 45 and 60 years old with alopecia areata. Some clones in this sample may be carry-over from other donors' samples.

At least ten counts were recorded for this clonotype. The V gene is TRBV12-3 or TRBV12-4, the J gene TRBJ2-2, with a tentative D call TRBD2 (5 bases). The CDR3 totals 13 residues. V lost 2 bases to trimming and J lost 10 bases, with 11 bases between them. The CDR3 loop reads CASSLWGAPELFF. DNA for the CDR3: TGTGCCAGCAGTTTATGGGGAGCGCCGGAGCTGTTTTTT.

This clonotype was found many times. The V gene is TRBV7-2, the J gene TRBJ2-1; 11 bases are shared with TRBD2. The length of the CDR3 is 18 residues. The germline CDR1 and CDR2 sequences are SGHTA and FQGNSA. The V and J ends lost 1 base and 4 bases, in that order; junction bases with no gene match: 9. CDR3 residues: CASSLGISGLAEYNEQFF. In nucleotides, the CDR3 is TGTGCCAGCAGCTTAGGCATCTCGGGACTAGCGGAATACAATGAGCAGTTCTTC.

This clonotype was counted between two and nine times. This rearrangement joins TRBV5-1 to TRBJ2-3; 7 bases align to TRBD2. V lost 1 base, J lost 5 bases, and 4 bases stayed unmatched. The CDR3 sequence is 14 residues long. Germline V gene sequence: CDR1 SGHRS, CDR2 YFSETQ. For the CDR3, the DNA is TGCGCCAGCAGCTTGCTAGGGAGGGAAGATACGCAGTATTTT. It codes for CASSLLGREDTQYF.

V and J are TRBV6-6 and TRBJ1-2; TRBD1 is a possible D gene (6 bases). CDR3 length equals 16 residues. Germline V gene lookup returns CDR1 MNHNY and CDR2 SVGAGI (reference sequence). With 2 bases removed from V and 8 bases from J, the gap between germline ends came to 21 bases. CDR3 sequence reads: CASSYAGLKGVLGYTF. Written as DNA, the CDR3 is TGTGCCAGCAGTTACGCGGGACTCAAGGGGGTGCTGGGCTACACCTTC.

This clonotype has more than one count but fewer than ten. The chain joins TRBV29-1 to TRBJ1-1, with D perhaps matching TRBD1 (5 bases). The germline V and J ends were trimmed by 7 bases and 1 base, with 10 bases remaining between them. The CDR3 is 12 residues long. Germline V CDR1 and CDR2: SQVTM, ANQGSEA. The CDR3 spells CSAADRNTEAFF. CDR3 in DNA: TGCAGCGCGGCCGACAGGAACACTGAAGCTTTCTTT.

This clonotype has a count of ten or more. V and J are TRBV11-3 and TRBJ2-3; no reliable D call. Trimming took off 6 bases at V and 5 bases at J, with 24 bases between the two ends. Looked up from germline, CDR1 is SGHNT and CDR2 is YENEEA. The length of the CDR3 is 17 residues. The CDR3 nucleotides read TGTGCCAGCAGGACTTCCACGCCTTTAGAGCTTCTAGATACGCAGTATTTT. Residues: CASRTSTPLELLDTQYF.

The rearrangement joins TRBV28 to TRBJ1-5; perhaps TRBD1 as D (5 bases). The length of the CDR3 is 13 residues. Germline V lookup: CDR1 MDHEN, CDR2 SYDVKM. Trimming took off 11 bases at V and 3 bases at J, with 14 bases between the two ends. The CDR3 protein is CALGGVDNQPQHF. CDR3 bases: TGTGCCCTAGGAGGGGTTGACAATCAGCCCCAGCATTTT. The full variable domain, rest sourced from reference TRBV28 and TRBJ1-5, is DVKVTQSSRYLVKRTGEKVFLECVQDMDHENMFWYRQDPGLGLRLIYFSYDVKMKEKGDIPEGYSVSREKKERFSLILESASTNQTSMYLCALGGVDNQPQHFGDGTRLSIL.

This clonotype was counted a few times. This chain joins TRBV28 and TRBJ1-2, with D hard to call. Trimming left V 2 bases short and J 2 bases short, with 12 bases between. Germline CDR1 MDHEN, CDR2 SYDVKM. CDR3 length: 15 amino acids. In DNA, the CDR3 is TGTGCCAGCAGTTTAGACACCCTGGGCAACTATGGCTACACCTTC. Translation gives CASSLDTLGNYGYTF.

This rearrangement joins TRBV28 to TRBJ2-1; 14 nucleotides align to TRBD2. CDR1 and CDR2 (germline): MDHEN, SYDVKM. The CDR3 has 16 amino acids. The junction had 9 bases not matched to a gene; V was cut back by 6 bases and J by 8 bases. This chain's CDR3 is CASSHGLAGGVHEQFF. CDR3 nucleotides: TGTGCCAGCAGCCACGGACTAGCGGGAGGAGTCCATGAGCAGTTCTTC.

CDR3 sequence (DNA): TGTGCCAGCAGTTACTCGAGAGCCGGCAACACTGAAGCTTTCTTT. Protein product: CASSYSRAGNTEAFF. The rearrangement uses TRBV6-5 and TRBJ1-1; D ambiguous. This CDR3 is 15 amino acids long. The germline V gene has CDR1 MNHEY and CDR2 SVGAGI. V was trimmed by 0 bases and J by 2 bases, leaving 10 bases between them.